This T cell receptor beta chain was sequenced for a study of T cell responses to AZD1222 COVID-19 vaccine (dated by TCRdb to the early 2020s). About the investigation overall: AZD1222 recipients given second doses at about 4 weeks or at about 12 weeks were pooled, since spike-specific TCR depth and breadth were not found to differ between the two schedules. TCR sequencing covered more than 230 trial participants: 207 given two doses of AZD1222 and approximately 25 given two doses of MenACWY control vaccine. Trial participants were enrolled by age into subgroups of 18-55, 56-69 and 70-plus years, and around 150, 28 and 57 TCR-sequenced participants, respectively, were included in these subgroups. Overall study results and their limits: Because no day 14 peak-response samples were available, repertoires were characterized only after the peak T cell response. Epitopes outside the regions mutated in the B.1.351 and B.1.1.7 variants were reportedly recognized by nearly half of the unique spike-specific TCRs. In the small 56-69-year group, the increase in depth fell short of significance, most likely because of low power. Only 5 to 7 AZD1222 recipients were SARS-CoV-2 seropositive at baseline, limiting conclusions about previously exposed vaccinees. The whole spike protein was spanned by vaccine-associated CD4 TCRs, and dominant responses were seen in regions 160-218 and 743-854. Participants were mostly white British and included more females than males, and it was suggested by the authors that clonal diversity may have been underestimated. After two AZD1222 doses, spike-specific TCR breadth and depth were significantly higher than at day 0 and than in MenACWY recipients.

The CDR3 has 12 amino acids, counting the end cysteine and phenylalanine. Only CDR3 DNA is held: 36 bases, read in frame from base 1. V is pared back by 4 bases and J by 9 bases, with 14 bases lying between the germline termini. CDR1 and CDR2 (SGHRS, YFSETQ) derive from the germline V gene. The time point label of this sample denotes: baseline before first vaccination. Vaccinee samples were obtained from the UK trials COV001 and COV002, which included a single-blind randomized controlled phase 2/3 trial of AZD1222 (ChAdOx1 nCoV-19) in healthy adults. For TCRbeta chain sequencing, PBMC samples from trial participants were taken at day 0 and at day 28 after the second dose. The CDR3 regions of human TCRbeta chains were analyzed by immunosequencing. As for the authors' bioinformatics: Repertoire TCRs were checked for matches against a reference library of SARS-CoV-2-specific TCRs that had been generated using the MIRA antigen-specificity platform. Breadth was defined as the fraction of unique TCRs that were SARS-CoV-2-associated, and depth was defined as the fraction of total T cells that were SARS-CoV-2-associated. Each spike-specific TCR was assigned to its reactive spike region and to a CD4 or CD8 class using the MIRA data. Log10-transformed breadth and depth values were compared by one-way ANOVA with Sidak's multiple comparisons tests. TCRdb took this table from immuneACCESS and kept in-frame rearrangements with V and J called. Such tables lack part of the clones; where checked against another copy, unresolved V genes explain under half of the gap, and the rest is unexplained. V, J and clone size were drawn from that table, and D and trimming were deduced from the DNA. The sample includes about 150,000 clones, with about 91% observed a single time. 4.4% of the sample is held by the ten biggest clonotypes.

In the case of this clone: Its antigen target is currently unknown. Per-nucleotide qualities are absent, and no much larger clonotype sits a single base away.

The source of this sequence is an adult in good health. This specimen was peripheral blood, taken on day 0 of AZD1222 vaccination. The sequence is built from TRBV5-1 and TRBJ2-7, and perhaps TRBD2 as D gene, on 6 matching bases. The base sequence is TGCGCCAGCAGCCCGGCGGGGTATCTGCAGTACTTC. This translates into CASSPAGYLQYF.